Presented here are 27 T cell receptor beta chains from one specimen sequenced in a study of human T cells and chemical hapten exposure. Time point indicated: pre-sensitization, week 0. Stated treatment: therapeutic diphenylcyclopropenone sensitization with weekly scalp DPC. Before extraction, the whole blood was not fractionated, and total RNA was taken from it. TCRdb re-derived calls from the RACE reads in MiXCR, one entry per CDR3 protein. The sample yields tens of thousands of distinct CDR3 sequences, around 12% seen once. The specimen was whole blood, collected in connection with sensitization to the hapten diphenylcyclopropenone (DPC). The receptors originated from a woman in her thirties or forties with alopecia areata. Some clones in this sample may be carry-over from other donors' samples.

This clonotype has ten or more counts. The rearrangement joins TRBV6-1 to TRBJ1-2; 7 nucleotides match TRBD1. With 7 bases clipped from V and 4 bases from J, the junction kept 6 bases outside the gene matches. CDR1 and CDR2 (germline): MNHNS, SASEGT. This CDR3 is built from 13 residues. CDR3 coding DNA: TGTGCCAGCACCCCCGACAGGGCCTATGGCTACACCTTC. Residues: CASTPDRAYGYTF.

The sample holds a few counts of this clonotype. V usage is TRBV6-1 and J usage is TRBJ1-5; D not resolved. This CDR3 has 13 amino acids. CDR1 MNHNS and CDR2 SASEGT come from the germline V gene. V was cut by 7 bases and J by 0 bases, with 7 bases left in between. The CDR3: CASIQNSNQPQHF. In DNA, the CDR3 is TGTGCCAGCATTCAGAATAGCAATCAGCCCCAGCATTTT.

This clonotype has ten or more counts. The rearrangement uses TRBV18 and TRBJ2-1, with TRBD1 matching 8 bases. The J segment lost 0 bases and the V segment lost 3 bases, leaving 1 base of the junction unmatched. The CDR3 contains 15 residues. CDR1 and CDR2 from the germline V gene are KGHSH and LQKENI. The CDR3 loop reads CASSPGQGSYNEQFF. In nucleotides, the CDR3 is TGTGCCAGCTCACCTGGACAGGGCTCCTACAATGAGCAGTTCTTC.

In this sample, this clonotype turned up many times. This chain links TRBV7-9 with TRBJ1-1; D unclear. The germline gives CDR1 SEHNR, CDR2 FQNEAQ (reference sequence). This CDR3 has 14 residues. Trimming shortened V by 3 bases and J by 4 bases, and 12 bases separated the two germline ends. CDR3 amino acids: CASSLRAASTEAFF. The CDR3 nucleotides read TGTGCCAGCAGCTTGAGGGCTGCCAGCACTGAAGCTTTCTTT.

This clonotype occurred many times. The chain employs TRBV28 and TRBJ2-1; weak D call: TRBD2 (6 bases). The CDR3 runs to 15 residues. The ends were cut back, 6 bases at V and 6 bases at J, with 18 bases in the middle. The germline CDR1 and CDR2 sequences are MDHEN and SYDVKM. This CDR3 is CASRMGLGVRNEQFF. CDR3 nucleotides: TGTGCCAGCAGGATGGGACTCGGGGTCCGCAATGAGCAGTTCTTC.

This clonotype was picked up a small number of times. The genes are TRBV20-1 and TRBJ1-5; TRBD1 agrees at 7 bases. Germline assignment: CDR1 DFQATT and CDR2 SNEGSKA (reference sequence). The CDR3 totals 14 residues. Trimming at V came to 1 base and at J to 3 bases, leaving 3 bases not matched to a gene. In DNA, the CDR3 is TGCAGTGCTAGAGCGGGACAGTACAATCAGCCCCAGCATTTT. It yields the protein CSARAGQYNQPQHF.

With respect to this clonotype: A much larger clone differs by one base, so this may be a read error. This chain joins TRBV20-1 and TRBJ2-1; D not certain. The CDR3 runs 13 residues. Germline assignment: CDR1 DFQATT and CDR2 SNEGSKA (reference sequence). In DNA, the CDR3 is TGCGGTGCGAACGGACCCCTAAACAATGAGCAGTTCTTC. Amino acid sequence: CGANGPLNNEQFF.

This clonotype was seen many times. The CDR3: CASNPGGEPNEQFF. DNA of the CDR3: TGTGCCAGCAACCCGGGGGGCGAACCCAATGAGCAGTTCTTC. V usage is TRBV7-2 and J usage is TRBJ2-1, with a possible D match to TRBD2 (7 bases). V lost 7 bases to trimming and J lost 6 bases, with 16 bases between them. This CDR3 region has 14 residues. Germline assignment: CDR1 SGHTA and CDR2 FQGNSA.

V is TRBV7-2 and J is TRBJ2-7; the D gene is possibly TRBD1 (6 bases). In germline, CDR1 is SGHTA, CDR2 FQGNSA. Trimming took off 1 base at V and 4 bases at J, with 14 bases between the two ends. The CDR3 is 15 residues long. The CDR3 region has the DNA TGTGCCAGCAGCTTAGGGTCGTGGGGGCAATACGAGCAGTACTTC. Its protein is CASSLGSWGQYEQYF.

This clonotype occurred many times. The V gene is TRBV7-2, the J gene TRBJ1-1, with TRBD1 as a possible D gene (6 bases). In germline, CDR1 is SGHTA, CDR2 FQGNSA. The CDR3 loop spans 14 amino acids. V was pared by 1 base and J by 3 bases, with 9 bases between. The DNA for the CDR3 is TGTGCCAGCAGCTTAGACAGGGAGTACACTGAAGCTTTCTTT. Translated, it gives CASSLDREYTEAFF.

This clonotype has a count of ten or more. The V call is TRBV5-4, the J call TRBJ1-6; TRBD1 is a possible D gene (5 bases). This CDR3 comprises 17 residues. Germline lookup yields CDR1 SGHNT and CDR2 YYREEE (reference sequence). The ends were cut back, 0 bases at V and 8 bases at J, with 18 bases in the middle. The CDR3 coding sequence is TGTGCCAGCAGCTTGGTGGATGGGACCGAAAACTATTCACCCCTCCACTTT. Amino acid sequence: CASSLVDGTENYSPLHF. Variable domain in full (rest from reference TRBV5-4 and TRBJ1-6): ETGVTQSPTHLIKTRGQQVTLRCSSQSGHNTVSWYQQALGQGPQFIFQYYREEENGRGNFPPRFSGLQFPNYSSELNVNALELDDSALYLCASSLVDGTENYSPLHFGNGTRLTVT.

The CDR3 coding sequence is TGTGCCAGCTCCGGAGAGACCCAGTACTTC. Translation gives CASSGETQYF. This rearrangement joins TRBV11-2 to TRBJ2-5; no firm D call. The CDR3 contains 10 residues. In germline, CDR1 is SGHAT, CDR2 FQNNGV. The V gene lost 8 bases and the J gene lost 4 bases, with 5 bases spanning the gap. The whole variable domain, remainder taken from reference TRBV11-2 and TRBJ2-5, is EAGVAQSPRYKIIEKRQSVAFWCNPISGHATLYWYQQILGQGPKLLIQFQNNGVVDDSQLPKDRFSAERLKGVDSTLKIQPAKLEDSAVYLCASSGETQYFGPGTRLLVL.

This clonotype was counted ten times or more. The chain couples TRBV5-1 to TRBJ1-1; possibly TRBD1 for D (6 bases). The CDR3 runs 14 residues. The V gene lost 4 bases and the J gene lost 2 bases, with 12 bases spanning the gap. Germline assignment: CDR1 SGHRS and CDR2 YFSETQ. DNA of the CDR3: TGCGCCAGCAGCATACAGGGTTCCAACACTGAAGCTTTCTTT. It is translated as CASSIQGSNTEAFF.

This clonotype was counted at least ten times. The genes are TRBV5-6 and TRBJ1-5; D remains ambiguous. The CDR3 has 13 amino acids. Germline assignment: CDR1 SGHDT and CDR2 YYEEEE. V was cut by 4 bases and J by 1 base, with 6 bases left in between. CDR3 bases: TGTGCCAGCAGCCAACAAAGCAATCAGCCCCAGCATTTT. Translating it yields CASSQQSNQPQHF.

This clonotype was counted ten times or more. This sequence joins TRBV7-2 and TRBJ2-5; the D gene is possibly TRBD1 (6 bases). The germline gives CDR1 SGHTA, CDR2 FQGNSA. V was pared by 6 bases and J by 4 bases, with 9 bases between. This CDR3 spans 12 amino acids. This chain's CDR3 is CASSRGLETQYF. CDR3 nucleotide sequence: TGTGCCAGCAGTAGGGGGTTAGAGACCCAGTACTTC. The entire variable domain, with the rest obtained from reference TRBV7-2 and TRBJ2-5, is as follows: GAGVSQSPSNKVTEKGKDVELRCDPISGHTALYWYRQSLGQGLEFLIYFQGNSAPDKSGLPSDRFSAERTGGSVSTLTIQRTQQEDSAVYLCASSRGLETQYFGPGTRLLVL.

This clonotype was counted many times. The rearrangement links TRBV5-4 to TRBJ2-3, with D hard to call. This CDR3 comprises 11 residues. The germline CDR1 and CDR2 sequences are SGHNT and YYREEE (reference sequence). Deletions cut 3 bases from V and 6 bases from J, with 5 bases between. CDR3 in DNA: TGTGCCAGCAGCTCCCAGGATACGCAGTATTTT. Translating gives CASSSQDTQYF.

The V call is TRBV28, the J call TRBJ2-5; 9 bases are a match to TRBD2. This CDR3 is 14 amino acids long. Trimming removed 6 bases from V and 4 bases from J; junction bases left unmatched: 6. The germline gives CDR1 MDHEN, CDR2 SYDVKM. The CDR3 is CASSMAGGLETQYF. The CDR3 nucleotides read TGTGCCAGCAGCATGGCGGGGGGGCTAGAGACCCAGTACTTC.

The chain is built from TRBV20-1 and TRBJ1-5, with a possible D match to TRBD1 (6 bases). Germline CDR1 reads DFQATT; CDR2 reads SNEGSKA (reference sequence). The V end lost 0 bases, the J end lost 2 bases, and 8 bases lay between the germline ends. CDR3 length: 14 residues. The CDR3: CSAREQGGNQPQHF. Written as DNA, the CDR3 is TGCAGTGCTAGAGAACAGGGAGGCAATCAGCCCCAGCATTTT.

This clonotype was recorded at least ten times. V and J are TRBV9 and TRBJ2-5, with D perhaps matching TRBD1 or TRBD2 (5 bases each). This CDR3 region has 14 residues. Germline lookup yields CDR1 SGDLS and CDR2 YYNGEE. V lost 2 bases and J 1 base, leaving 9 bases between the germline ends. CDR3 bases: TGTGCCAGCAGCGTCTGGGGGACCCAAGAGACCCAGTACTTC. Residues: CASSVWGTQETQYF.

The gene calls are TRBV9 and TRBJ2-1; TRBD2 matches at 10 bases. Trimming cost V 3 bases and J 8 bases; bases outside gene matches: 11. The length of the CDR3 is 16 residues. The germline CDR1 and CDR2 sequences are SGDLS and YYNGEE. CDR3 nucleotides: TGTGCCAGCAGCGCAAGTAGCGGGAGGCTTTCCGATGAGCAGTTCTTC. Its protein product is CASSASSGRLSDEQFF.

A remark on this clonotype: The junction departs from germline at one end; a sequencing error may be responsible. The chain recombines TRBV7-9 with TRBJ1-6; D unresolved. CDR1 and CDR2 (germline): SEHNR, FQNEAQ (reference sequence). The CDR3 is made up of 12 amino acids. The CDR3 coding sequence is TGTGCCAGCAGCTCCGATAATTCACCCCTCCACTTT. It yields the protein CASSSDNSPLHF.

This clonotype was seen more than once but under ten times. The CDR3 sequence: CASSVQGGQPQHF. CDR3 coding DNA: TGTGCCAGCAGCGTACAGGGTGGTCAGCCCCAGCATTTT. This chain connects TRBV27 to TRBJ1-5; D is possibly TRBD1 (6 bases). Per germline, CDR1 MNHEY and CDR2 SMNVEV (reference sequence). Trimming took 6 bases from V and 6 from J, leaving 12 bases between them. The CDR3 length is 13 residues.

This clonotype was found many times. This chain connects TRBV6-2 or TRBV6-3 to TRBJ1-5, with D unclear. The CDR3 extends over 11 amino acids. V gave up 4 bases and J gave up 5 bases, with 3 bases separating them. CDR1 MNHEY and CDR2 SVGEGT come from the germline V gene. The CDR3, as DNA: TGTGCCAGCAGTTGGGATCAGCCCCAGCATTTT. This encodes CASSWDQPQHF.

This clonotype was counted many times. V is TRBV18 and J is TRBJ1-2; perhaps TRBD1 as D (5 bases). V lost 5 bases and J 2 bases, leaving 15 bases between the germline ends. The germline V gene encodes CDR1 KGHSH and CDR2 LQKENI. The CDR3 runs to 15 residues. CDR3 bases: TGTGCCAGCTCAACTGGGACGGGGAAGAACTATGGCTACACCTTC. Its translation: CASSTGTGKNYGYTF.

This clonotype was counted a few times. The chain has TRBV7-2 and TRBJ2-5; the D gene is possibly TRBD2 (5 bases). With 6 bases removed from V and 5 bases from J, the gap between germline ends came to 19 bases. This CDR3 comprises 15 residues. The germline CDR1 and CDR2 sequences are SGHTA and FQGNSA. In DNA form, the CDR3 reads TGTGCCAGCAGTCCAGACTACCCCGGGCGGGAGACCCAGTACTTC. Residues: CASSPDYPGRETQYF. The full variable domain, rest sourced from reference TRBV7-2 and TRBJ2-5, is GAGVSQSPSNKVTEKGKDVELRCDPISGHTALYWYRQSLGQGLEFLIYFQGNSAPDKSGLPSDRFSAERTGGSVSTLTIQRTQQEDSAVYLCASSPDYPGRETQYFGPGTRLLVL.

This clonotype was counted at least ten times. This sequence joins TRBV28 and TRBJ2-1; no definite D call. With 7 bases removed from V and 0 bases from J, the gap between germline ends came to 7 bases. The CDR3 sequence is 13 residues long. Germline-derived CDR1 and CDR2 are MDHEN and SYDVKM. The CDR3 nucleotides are TGTGCCAGCACCCGAAGCTCCTACAATGAGCAGTTCTTC. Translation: CASTRSSYNEQFF.

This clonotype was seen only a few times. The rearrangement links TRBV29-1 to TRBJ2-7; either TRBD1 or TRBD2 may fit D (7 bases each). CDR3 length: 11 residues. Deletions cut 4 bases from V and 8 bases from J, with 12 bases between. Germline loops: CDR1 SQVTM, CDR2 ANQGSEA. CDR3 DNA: TGCAGCGTTGCGGGGGGACAGCAGCAGTACTTC. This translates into CSVAGGQQQYF.